Included here is one T cell receptor beta chain sequence, with context. This CDR3 region has 15 residues. The germline gives CDR1 LGHDT, CDR2 YNNKEL (reference sequence). V was clipped by 1 base and J by 5 bases, with 11 bases between them. These data come from a study of blood T cell repertoires in COVID-19. Overall study: Sites in the United States, Italy and Spain provided acute and convalescent COVID-19 samples. Nucleic acid was either cDNA or gDNA, and it came from T cells, B-cell-depleted T cells, or PBMCs.

Original methodology: Amplification of reference gene primers provided the estimated nucleated cell counts. The table came from immunoSEQ multiplex PCR; TCRdb's copy has only in-frame clones and leaves some out. The D gene and trimming were derived from the DNA, and the V and J assignments and clone size from that table. The repertoire has approximately 61,000 clones, around four fifths of them found once; the top ten carry around 5%. This chain uses TRBV3-1 (or the pseudogene TRBV3-2) with TRBJ1-4; D is unresolved. The sequence came from a man in his 70s with acute or convalescent COVID-19. Sequenced input: peripheral blood. The CDR3 sequence: CASSQAGRGNEKLFF. In DNA form, the CDR3 reads TGTGCCAGCAGCCAAGCCGGACGGGGAAATGAAAAACTGTTTTTT.